These T cell receptor beta chains were read from a single sample in a study of a mutant IDH1 vaccine in newly diagnosed glioma. Clones were sequenced by immunoSEQ multiplex PCR, and TCRdb holds only the in-frame ones, with some missing. This table holds roughly 60,000 clones, approximately 84% found once. Antigens for these TCRs are unknown. Sample: PBMCs, taken from a glioma patient whose treatment included an IDH1 peptide vaccine. The receptors shown here come from a man aged 30 to 39 with glioma. Each CDR3 is given with its conserved first and last residue. The order of the fields is V gene, clone size, J gene, D gene, CDR3 DNA, CDR3 protein. D genes are given only for firm matches. A row's size may be missing; if present it is once, few, many or a size class.

v_gene: TRBV29-1; abundance: -; j_gene: TRBJ2-7; d_gene: TRBD2; CDR3nt: TGCAGCGTTGAGCGGTCTAGCGGGGTCGAGCAGTACTTC; CDR3aa: CSVERSSGVEQYF
v_gene: TRBV19; abundance: -; j_gene: TRBJ1-1; d_gene: TRBD1; CDR3nt: TGTGCCAGTATTGGGACAGTGAACACTGAAGCTTTCTTT; CDR3aa: CASIGTVNTEAFF
v_gene: TRBV7-9; abundance: -; j_gene: TRBJ2-1; d_gene: TRBD1; CDR3nt: TGTGCCAGCTACCCAGACAGGACAGGGTCCTACAATGAGCAGTTCTTC; CDR3aa: CASYPDRTGSYNEQFF
v_gene: TRBV27; abundance: -; j_gene: TRBJ1-1; d_gene: TRBD1; CDR3nt: TGTGCCAGCAGTTTTACAGGGGTGACTGAAGCTTTCTTT; CDR3aa: CASSFTGVTEAFF
v_gene: TRBV5-6; abundance: -; j_gene: TRBJ2-3; d_gene: -; CDR3nt: TGTGCCAGCAGCTCTCGGGGGACGGATACGCAGTATTTT; CDR3aa: CASSSRGTDTQYF
v_gene: TRBV7-8; abundance: -; j_gene: TRBJ1-6; d_gene: -; CDR3nt: TGTGCCAGCAGTTGTGTAAGTGGCTCCTATAATTCACCCCTCCACTTT; CDR3aa: CASSCVSGSYNSPLHF
v_gene: TRBV4-2; abundance: -; j_gene: TRBJ2-3; d_gene: -; CDR3nt: TGTGCCAGCAGCCAAGATTGGGTCGTTACGCAGTATTTT; CDR3aa: CASSQDWVVTQYF
v_gene: TRBV5-6; abundance: -; j_gene: TRBJ1-1; d_gene: -; CDR3nt: TGTGCCAGCAGCTTAACGGCCCACCTAAACACTGAAGCTTTCTTT; CDR3aa: CASSLTAHLNTEAFF
v_gene: TRBV11-2; abundance: -; j_gene: TRBJ2-1; d_gene: TRBD1; CDR3nt: TGTGCCAGCAGCGAGACTAACAGGGGATTACATTTCTTC; CDR3aa: CASSETNRGLHFF
v_gene: TRBV14; abundance: -; j_gene: TRBJ1-1; d_gene: -; CDR3nt: TGTGCCAGCAGCCAAGTAAACAGGCAGACTTTCTTT; CDR3aa: CASSQVNRQTFF
v_gene: TRBV27; abundance: once; j_gene: TRBJ2-1; d_gene: -; CDR3nt: TGTGCCAGCAGTTTCACCTCAAATGAGCAGTTCTTC; CDR3aa: CASSFTSNEQFF
v_gene: TRBV6-5; abundance: -; j_gene: TRBJ2-3; d_gene: TRBD2; CDR3nt: TGTGCCAGCAGTTCCTTAGCGGGGACAATCACAGATACGCAGTATTTT; CDR3aa: CASSSLAGTITDTQYF
v_gene: TRBV11-2; abundance: -; j_gene: TRBJ2-7; d_gene: TRBD1; CDR3nt: TGTGCCAGCAGCTTAGGGACAGGGGGCCATAGGTCCTACGAGCAGTACTTC; CDR3aa: CASSLGTGGHRSYEQYF
v_gene: TRBV13; abundance: -; j_gene: TRBJ2-2; d_gene: -; CDR3nt: TGTGCCAGCAGCTTCGGACTACTCACCGGGGAGCTGTTTTTT; CDR3aa: CASSFGLLTGELFF
v_gene: TRBV5-1; abundance: few; j_gene: TRBJ1-1; d_gene: -; CDR3nt: TGCGCCAGCAGCTTTACGGCCACTGAAGCTTTCTTT; CDR3aa: CASSFTATEAFF
v_gene: TRBV9; abundance: -; j_gene: TRBJ1-4; d_gene: -; CDR3nt: TGTGCCAGCAGCGTAGGGCCGAACGAAAAACTGTTTTTT; CDR3aa: CASSVGPNEKLFF
v_gene: TRBV5-1; abundance: -; j_gene: TRBJ1-6; d_gene: -; CDR3nt: TGCGCCAGCAGCCCCGTGCTGGGGGGGTCAGGTTCATACTCCTATAATTCACCCCTCCACTTT; CDR3aa: CASSPVLGGSGSYSYNSPLHF
v_gene: TRBV5-1; abundance: -; j_gene: TRBJ2-3; d_gene: TRBD2; CDR3nt: TGCGCCAGCACCGGACTAGCGGGGGTGATAGATACGCAGTATTTT; CDR3aa: CASTGLAGVIDTQYF
v_gene: TRBV30; abundance: -; j_gene: TRBJ2-4; d_gene: TRBD1; CDR3nt: TGTGCCTGGAGTGCGGACAGGGACTCTCTAAGACTAGCCAAAAACATTCAGTACTTC; CDR3aa: CAWSADRDSLRLAKNIQYF
v_gene: TRBV28; abundance: once; j_gene: TRBJ1-4; d_gene: -; CDR3nt: TGTGCCAGCAGTTCTCAGGCGACCGGTGAAAAACTGTTTTTT; CDR3aa: CASSSQATGEKLFF
v_gene: TRBV7-2; abundance: -; j_gene: TRBJ1-5; d_gene: TRBD1; CDR3nt: TGTGCCAGCAGCTTATGGGCTACAGGGGGGAATCAGCCCCAGCATTTT; CDR3aa: CASSLWATGGNQPQHF
v_gene: TRBV27; abundance: -; j_gene: TRBJ1-5; d_gene: -; CDR3nt: TGTGCCAGCAGTTTAGTCGGGCCTTATAGCAATCAGCCCCAGCATTTT; CDR3aa: CASSLVGPYSNQPQHF
v_gene: TRBV10-3; abundance: -; j_gene: TRBJ2-2; d_gene: -; CDR3nt: TGTGCCATCAGTGAGTCGATTCTGGTGAGAACAGGCGCCGGGGAGCTGTTTTTT; CDR3aa: CAISESILVRTGAGELFF
v_gene: TRBV7-6; abundance: -; j_gene: TRBJ1-1; d_gene: TRBD1; CDR3nt: TGTGCCAGCAGCATTGGACAGGGCGCGTGGACTGAAGCTTTCTTT; CDR3aa: CASSIGQGAWTEAFF
v_gene: TRBV27; abundance: -; j_gene: TRBJ1-1; d_gene: -; CDR3nt: TGTGCCAGCAGTTTGCGGTGGGACACTGAAGCTTTCTTT; CDR3aa: CASSLRWDTEAFF
v_gene: TRBV19; abundance: -; j_gene: TRBJ1-1; d_gene: -; CDR3nt: TGTGCCAGTAGTCGACAGCCTAACACTGAAGCTTTCTTT; CDR3aa: CASSRQPNTEAFF
v_gene: TRBV6-1; abundance: -; j_gene: TRBJ2-7; d_gene: TRBD1; CDR3nt: TGTGCCAGCAGGAGGACAGGCGAGGGGGAGCAGTACTTC; CDR3aa: CASRRTGEGEQYF
v_gene: TRBV5-5; abundance: -; j_gene: TRBJ1-3; d_gene: -; CDR3nt: TGTGCCAGCAGCTTGAATTACGCGGTCTCTGGAAACACCATATATTTT; CDR3aa: CASSLNYAVSGNTIYF
v_gene: TRBV4-1; abundance: -; j_gene: TRBJ1-1; d_gene: TRBD1; CDR3nt: TGCGCCAGCAGCCACCCACAGGGGCGATACACTGAAGCTTTCTTT; CDR3aa: CASSHPQGRYTEAFF
v_gene: TRBV7-9; abundance: -; j_gene: TRBJ2-7; d_gene: TRBD2; CDR3nt: TGTGCCAGCAGTGAACGGTCGGGCGGGAGGGCCGAGCAGTACTTC; CDR3aa: CASSERSGGRAEQYF
v_gene: TRBV5-4; abundance: -; j_gene: TRBJ1-2; d_gene: TRBD1; CDR3nt: TGTGCCAGCAGCTTGGGGGACAGGCTGGGCTACACCTTC; CDR3aa: CASSLGDRLGYTF
v_gene: TRBV6-6; abundance: -; j_gene: TRBJ1-1; d_gene: -; CDR3nt: TGTGCCAGCAGTTATGGGGCCTCGCGGACTGAAGCTTTCTTT; CDR3aa: CASSYGASRTEAFF
v_gene: TRBV6-4; abundance: few; j_gene: TRBJ2-7; d_gene: TRBD2; CDR3nt: TGTGCCAGCAGTACTAGCGGGGACTCCTACGAGCAGTACTTC; CDR3aa: CASSTSGDSYEQYF
v_gene: TRBV29-1; abundance: -; j_gene: TRBJ2-5; d_gene: -; CDR3nt: TGCAGCGTTGAGGACCGACAGGCTTTGAAGACCCAGTACTTC; CDR3aa: CSVEDRQALKTQYF
v_gene: TRBV6-5; abundance: once; j_gene: TRBJ1-6; d_gene: TRBD1; CDR3nt: TGTGCCAGCAGACCCCCTCGGGACAGAAATTCACCCCTCCACTTT; CDR3aa: CASRPPRDRNSPLHF
v_gene: TRBV27; abundance: -; j_gene: TRBJ2-5; d_gene: TRBD2; CDR3nt: TGTGCCAGCAGTTTCGGACTAGCGGGACAAGAGACCCAGTACTTC; CDR3aa: CASSFGLAGQETQYF
v_gene: TRBV6-1; abundance: few; j_gene: TRBJ1-2; d_gene: -; CDR3nt: TGTGCCAGCAGTCCCGGGCCCCGCTCGAGTGGCTACACCTTC; CDR3aa: CASSPGPRSSGYTF
v_gene: TRBV28; abundance: -; j_gene: TRBJ1-2; d_gene: -; CDR3nt: TGTGCCAGCAGTGACGACCTGGGGGCCTATGGCTACACCTTC; CDR3aa: CASSDDLGAYGYTF
v_gene: TRBV29-1; abundance: few; j_gene: TRBJ1-5; d_gene: -; CDR3nt: TGCAGCGTTGGGGGGAGAGATAATCAGCCCCAGCATTTT; CDR3aa: CSVGGRDNQPQHF
v_gene: TRBV5-1; abundance: once; j_gene: TRBJ1-5; d_gene: -; CDR3nt: TGCGCCAGCAGCTACGGAGGTGCGGATCAGCCCCAGCATTTT; CDR3aa: CASSYGGADQPQHF
v_gene: TRBV7-6; abundance: -; j_gene: TRBJ1-4; d_gene: TRBD1; CDR3nt: TGTGCCAGCAGCTCGACAGGGGGCAAGTATGAAAAACTGTTTTTT; CDR3aa: CASSSTGGKYEKLFF
v_gene: TRBV15; abundance: -; j_gene: TRBJ2-1; d_gene: -; CDR3nt: TGTGCCACCAGCAGAGACAGCCTAGCCTCCTACAATGAGCAGTTCTTC; CDR3aa: CATSRDSLASYNEQFF
v_gene: TRBV6-1; abundance: -; j_gene: TRBJ1-1; d_gene: -; CDR3nt: TGTGCCAGCAGTGAACAAACAGGGACTATGAACACTGAAGCTTTCTTT; CDR3aa: CASSEQTGTMNTEAFF